This TCR beta chain emerged from a study of regulatory T cells. This clone was counted between two and nine times. Its antigen is as yet unknown. All CD3G-deficient patients showed autoimmunity, more severe in two. Patients, 2 to 39 years old, had expanded memory T-cell proportions. Broader study findings: Regulatory T cells showed the strongest V-J pair restriction and V/J gene skewing among patient repertoires. Control CD8+ cells showed a nonsignificant trend toward higher Shannon entropy than patient CD8+ cells.

Germline CDR1 and CDR2: ENHRY and SYGVKD. J lost 0 bases, V lost 2 bases, and 4 bases had no gene match. The length of the CDR3 is 16 residues. Amplification used 52 TRBV primers and 13 TRBJ primers. Here immunoSEQ multiplex PCR was the method, and the copy in TCRdb shows in-frame clones only, minus some. The sample holds about 17,000 clones, under 95% seen once. This chain links TRBV10-3 with TRBJ2-7, with 10 bases that match TRBD2. Sequences were obtained from CD8+ T cells sorted from blood. The sequence came from a person in their late teens or twenties with CD3G deficiency. CDR3: CAISELAGDLSYEQYF. In DNA form, the CDR3 reads TGTGCCATCAGTGAGCTAGCGGGGGACCTCTCCTACGAGCAGTACTTC.